The T cell receptor beta chain described here comes from a study of regulatory T cells in long-lasting Graves disease. Study-wide background: It was over 5 years of antithyroid drugs, with positive TSH receptor antibodies, that meant persistent Graves' disease. General study results and limits: The study examined only peripheral blood, not thyroid tissue.

Concerning this clonotype itself: No antigen is known for it. At one boundary the junction diverges from the germline segment, which might be a read error.

The germline gives CDR1 SGHDT, CDR2 YYEEEE. CDR3 length equals 14 residues. Both iRepertoire HTBI primers and Arm-PCR of CDR3 regions were used to build the TCR beta libraries. TCRdb re-called the multiplex PCR reads with MiXCR, one entry per CDR3 protein. The sample lists roughly 700,000 distinct CDR3 sequences; 25% to 35% were seen once. Specified time point: persistent/refractory GD, antithyroid drugs over 5 years with positive TRAb. PBMC RNA was the source of the TCR library. This clonotype originated in a female donor with Graves disease. The chain carries TRBV5-6 and TRBJ1-5, with a possible D match to TRBD1 (5 bases). The sample here was peripheral blood mononuclear cells (PBMCs), taken when the disease was refractory, from a patient treated with antithyroid drugs. CDR3 nucleotides: TGTGCCAGCAGTTTGGGGACCCTGGAGCAGCCCCAGCATTTT. This sequence encodes CASSLGTLEQPQHF.